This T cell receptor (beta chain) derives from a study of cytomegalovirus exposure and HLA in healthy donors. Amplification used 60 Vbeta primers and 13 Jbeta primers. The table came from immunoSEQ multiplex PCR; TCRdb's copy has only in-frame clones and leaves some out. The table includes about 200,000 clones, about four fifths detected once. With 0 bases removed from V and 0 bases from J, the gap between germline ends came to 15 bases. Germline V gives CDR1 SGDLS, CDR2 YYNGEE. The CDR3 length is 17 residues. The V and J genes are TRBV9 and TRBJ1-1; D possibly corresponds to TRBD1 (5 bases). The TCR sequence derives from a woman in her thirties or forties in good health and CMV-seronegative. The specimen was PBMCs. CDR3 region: CASSVDSSWGVNTEAFF. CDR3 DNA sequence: TGTGCCAGCAGCGTAGACTCCTCATGGGGGGTGAACACTGAAGCTTTCTTT. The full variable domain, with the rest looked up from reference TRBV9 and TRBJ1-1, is DSGVTQTPKHLITATGQRVTLRCSPRSGDLSVYWYQQSLDQGLQFLIQYYNGEERAKGNILERFSAQQFPDLHSELNLSSLELGDSALYFCASSVDSSWGVNTEAFFGQGTRLTVV.